This T cell receptor beta chain appears in the sequencing data of a study of monozygotic twins with cystic fibrosis. Remarks on this clone: Its antigen is unknown.

V trimming: 3 bases; J trimming: 4 bases; junction bases outside the gene matches: 9. This CDR3 has 15 residues. Per germline, CDR1 SGHRS and CDR2 YFSETQ. Whole-study findings and limits: Nucleotide-identical clonotype sharing was significantly higher within monozygotic CF twin pairs than between unrelated CF individuals.

TCRdb keeps only in-frame clones here, not all; method: immunoSEQ multiplex PCR. The sample records some 25,000 clones, 96% being singletons. The sequence was obtained from a girl aged 2-9 years with cystic fibrosis. This chain links TRBV5-1 with TRBJ2-7, with TRBD2 matching 8 bases. Material for sequencing was blood. The CDR3 sequence is CASSSRSGGRYEQYF. CDR3 DNA sequence: TGCGCCAGCAGCTCCCGTTCGGGGGGGAGGTACGAGCAGTACTTC.